Sequencing of this TCR beta chain was carried out in a study of brain T cells in children with intractable seizures. General study findings and limits: HCMV serostatus was not known, and viral specificity came from CDR3 similarity only.

With respect to this clone: Antigen unknown.

Data came from immunoSEQ multiplex PCR; TCRdb stores just in-frame clones and leaves some out. In the table there are hundreds of thousands of clones, over 90% of which are singletons. CDR3 length: 16 amino acids. V was trimmed by 2 bases and J by 6 bases, leaving 19 bases between them. Germline values: CDR1 SEHNR, CDR2 FQNEAQ (reference sequence). Documented time point: blood from clinic visit 5 months post-surgery; TSC patient then seizure free. Pre-surgery treatment included at least one anti-epileptic drug. The input for sequencing was peripheral blood, taken roughly 5 months after surgery. The TCR was taken from a boy under two years old with tuberous sclerosis and intractable seizures. The rearrangement links TRBV7-9 to TRBJ1-2; perhaps TRBD1 as D (5 bases). The DNA for the CDR3 is TGTGCCAGCAGCTTAAGTAAGGGGACCCCCGTGGATGGCTACACCTTC. It codes for CASSLSKGTPVDGYTF.